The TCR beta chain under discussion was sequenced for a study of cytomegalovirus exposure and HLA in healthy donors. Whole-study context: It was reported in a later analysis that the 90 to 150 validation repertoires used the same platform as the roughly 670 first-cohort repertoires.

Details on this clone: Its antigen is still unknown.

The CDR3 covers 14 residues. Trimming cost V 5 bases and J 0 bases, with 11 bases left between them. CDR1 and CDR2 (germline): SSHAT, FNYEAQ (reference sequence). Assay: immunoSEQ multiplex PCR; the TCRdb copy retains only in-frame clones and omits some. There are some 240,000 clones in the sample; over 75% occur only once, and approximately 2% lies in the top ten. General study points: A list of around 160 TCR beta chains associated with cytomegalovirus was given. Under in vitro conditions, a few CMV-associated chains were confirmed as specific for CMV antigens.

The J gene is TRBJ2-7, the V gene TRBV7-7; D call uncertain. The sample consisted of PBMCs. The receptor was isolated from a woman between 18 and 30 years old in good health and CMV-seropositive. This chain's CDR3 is CASSPSASSYEQYF. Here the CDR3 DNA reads TGTGCCAGCAGCCCATCCGCTAGCTCCTACGAGCAGTACTTC.